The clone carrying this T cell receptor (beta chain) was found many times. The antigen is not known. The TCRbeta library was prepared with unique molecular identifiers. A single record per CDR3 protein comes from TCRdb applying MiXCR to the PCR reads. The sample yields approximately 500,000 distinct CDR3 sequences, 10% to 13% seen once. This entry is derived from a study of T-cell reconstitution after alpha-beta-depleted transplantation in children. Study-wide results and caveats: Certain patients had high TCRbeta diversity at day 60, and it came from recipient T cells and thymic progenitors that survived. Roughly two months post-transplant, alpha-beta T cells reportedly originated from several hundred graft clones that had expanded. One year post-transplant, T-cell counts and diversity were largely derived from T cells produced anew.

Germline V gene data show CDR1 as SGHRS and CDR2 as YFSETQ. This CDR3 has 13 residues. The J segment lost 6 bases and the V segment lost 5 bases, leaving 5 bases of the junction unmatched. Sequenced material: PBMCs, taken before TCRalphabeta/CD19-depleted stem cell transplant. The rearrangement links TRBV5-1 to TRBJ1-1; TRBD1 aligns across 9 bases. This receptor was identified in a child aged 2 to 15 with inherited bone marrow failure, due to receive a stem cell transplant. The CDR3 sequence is CASRGGQGSEAFF. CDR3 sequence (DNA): TGCGCCAGCAGGGGGGGACAGGGCTCTGAAGCTTTCTTT.